A single sample gave rise to the 18 T cell receptor beta chains below, sequenced in a study of cytomegalovirus exposure and HLA in healthy donors. Some clones are missing from TCRdb's copy, which holds only in-frame ones; the method was immunoSEQ multiplex PCR. The sample records about 150,000 clones, about 86% being singletons. What was sequenced was PBMCs. The source is a man between 18 and 35 years old in good health and CMV-seropositive.

This clone was counted once. The chain carries TRBV15 and TRBJ1-2; 9 bases fit TRBD1. Germline V CDR1 and CDR2: LNHNV, YYDKDF (reference sequence). The CDR3 runs to 18 residues. The junction had 11 bases not matched to a gene; V was cut back by 0 bases and J by 3 bases. CDR3 bases: TGTGCCACCAGCAGAGATATGGGACAGGGTGGCGGGGACTATGGCTACACCTTC. It translates to CATSRDMGQGGGDYGYTF.

The rearrangement uses TRBV11-3 and TRBJ2-1, with 7 bases identical to TRBD2. From germline, CDR1 is SGHNT and CDR2 YENEEA. V dropped 3 bases and J dropped 8; count of bases not matched to a gene: 4. The CDR3 contains 13 residues. In DNA form, the CDR3 reads TGTGCCAGCAGCTTCTTTGGGGGGGATGAGCAGTTCTTC. It yields the protein CASSFFGGDEQFF. Looking up the rest from reference TRBV11-3 and TRBJ2-1 gives the full variable domain: EAGVVQSPRYKIIEKKQPVAFWCNPISGHNTLYWYLQNLGQGPELLIRYENEEAVDDSQLPKDRFSAERLKGVDSTLKIQPAELGDSAVYLCASSFFGGDEQFFGPGTRLTVL.

The V call is TRBV7-8, the J call TRBJ1-5, with D possibly TRBD1 on 6 matching bases. With 3 bases removed from V and 5 bases from J, the gap between germline ends came to 14 bases. This CDR3 has 15 residues. Per the germline V gene, CDR1 is SGHVS and CDR2 is FQNEAQ. The CDR3, as DNA: TGTGCCAGCAGCTTGGGGGCAGGGGTCTATCAGCCCCAGCATTTT. Translation gives CASSLGAGVYQPQHF.

V usage is TRBV29-1 and J usage is TRBJ2-7, with 7 bases aligning to TRBD2. J was trimmed by 5 bases and V by 7 bases; bases with no gene match: 14. The CDR3 totals 14 residues. Germline CDR1 is SQVTM and CDR2 is ANQGSEA. CDR3 DNA sequence: TGCAGCGCTGCCGGGGGAGGGTTAGATGACGAGCAGTACTTC. Protein: CSAAGGGLDDEQYF.

The chain links TRBV9 to TRBJ2-1; 9 bases are a match to TRBD2. This CDR3 is built from 15 residues. J was trimmed by 7 bases and V by 6 bases; bases with no gene match: 11. CDR1 and CDR2 (germline): SGDLS, YYNGEE. CDR3 sequence (DNA): TGTGCCAGCACGGAGCGGGAGGCGGGAAGGAATGAGCAGTTCTTC. Protein product: CASTEREAGRNEQFF.

V is TRBV6-5 and J is TRBJ1-2, with 10 bases that match TRBD1. Unmatched junction bases numbered 8, after V lost 8 bases and J lost 5 bases. CDR1 MNHEY and CDR2 SVGAGI come from the germline V gene. The length of the CDR3 is 14 residues. The CDR3 DNA reads as TGTGCCAGCCTCCGGGACAGGGGTGATTATGGCTACACCTTC. Translating it yields CASLRDRGDYGYTF.

The J gene is TRBJ1-1, the V gene TRBV30; D not resolved. The germline CDR1 and CDR2 sequences are GTSNPN and SVGIG (reference sequence). V gave up 2 bases and J gave up 11 bases, with 12 bases separating them. The length of the CDR3 is 11 residues. CDR3 protein: CAWSSRSAAFF. DNA of the CDR3: TGTGCCTGGAGTTCCCGTTCTGCGGCTTTCTTT.

The chain uses TRBV9 and TRBJ1-2, with 8 bases matching TRBD1. With V trimmed by 2 bases and J by 5 bases, 8 bases remained unmatched. The CDR3 has 15 amino acids. The germline V gene has CDR1 SGDLS and CDR2 YYNGEE. The CDR3 here is CASSVSRGRTYGYTF. The CDR3 DNA reads TGTGCCAGCAGCGTGTCCAGGGGGCGCACATATGGCTACACCTTC.

The V call is TRBV5-8, the J call TRBJ1-1, with 8 positions matching TRBD1. CDR1 SGHTS and CDR2 YDEGEE come from the germline V gene. V gave up 3 bases and J gave up 5 bases; unmatched junction bases: 9. The CDR3 extends over 15 amino acids. The CDR3 DNA reads as TGTGCCAGCAGCTGGACAGGGACCCTGGAAACTGAAGCTTTCTTT. Encoded protein: CASSWTGTLETEAFF. The variable domain in full, completed from reference TRBV5-8 and TRBJ1-1, reads EAGVTQSPTHLIKTRGQQATLRCSPISGHTSVYWYQQALGLGLQFLLWYDEGEERNRGNFPPRFSGRQFPNYSSELNVNALELEDSALYLCASSWTGTLETEAFFGQGTRLTVV.

The chain links TRBV5-1 to TRBJ2-2; 16 bases map to TRBD2. Germline CDR1 is SGHRS and CDR2 is YFSETQ. Trimming removed 3 bases from V and 6 bases from J; junction bases left unmatched: 8. This CDR3 is 18 amino acids long. Written as DNA, the CDR3 is TGCGCCAGCAGCTCCACGGGACTAGCGGGAGGGGTGGCCGGGGAGCTGTTTTTT. Its translation: CASSSTGLAGGVAGELFF.

DNA of the CDR3: TGTGCCAGCAGCCTATTGACAGGGAATTCCGGGGAGCTGTTTTTT. This translates into CASSLLTGNSGELFF. The chain carries TRBV7-3 and TRBJ2-2; 7 nucleotides align to TRBD1. Losses at the gene ends were 5 bases for V and 6 bases for J; bases not matched to a gene: 9. CDR3 length: 15 residues. Germline CDR1 and CDR2: SGHTA and FQGTGA.

The V gene is TRBV2, the J gene TRBJ2-7, with TRBD1 matching 8 bases. The CDR3 has 13 residues. The V gene end was trimmed by 5 bases and the J gene end by 4 bases; junction bases not matched to a gene: 4. CDR1 and CDR2 (germline): SNHLY, FYNNEI. CDR3 sequence (DNA): TGTGCCAGCAGTAAAGGACAGGGTTACGAGCAGTACTTC. This encodes CASSKGQGYEQYF.

This clone showed up just once. The chain uses TRBV23-1 and TRBJ2-1; 7 bases agree with TRBD2. TRBV23-1 qualifies as an ORF whose function is uncertain. V lost 0 bases to trimming and J lost 7 bases; unmatched junction nucleotides: 9. The CDR3 length is 16 residues. The chain's CDR3 is CASSQSRREFNNEQFF. CDR3 coding DNA: TGCGCCAGCAGTCAATCTCGGCGGGAGTTCAATAATGAGCAGTTCTTC.

The chain carries TRBV7-8 and TRBJ2-1; D possibly corresponds to TRBD2 (6 bases). Trimming removed 2 bases at V and 3 bases at J, with 14 bases between. The V gene's germline CDR1 is SGHVS and CDR2 FQNEAQ. The CDR3 is 16 amino acids. CDR3 sequence: CASSLNPGLIYNEQFF. The DNA for the CDR3 is TGTGCCAGCAGCTTAAATCCGGGACTGATCTACAATGAGCAGTTCTTC.

The chain carries TRBV2 and TRBJ2-5, with D tentatively TRBD2 (5 bases). V gave up 10 bases and J gave up 1 base, with 10 bases separating them. Germline CDR1 reads SNHLY; CDR2 reads FYNNEI. This CDR3 has 12 residues. The CDR3 DNA is TGTGCCACCGGACTCAGCCAAGAGACCCAGTACTTC. It specifies CATGLSQETQYF.

This chain connects TRBV7-2 to TRBJ1-2; TRBD1 agrees at 9 bases. Germline CDR1 and CDR2: SGHTA and FQGNSA. The CDR3 is 16 amino acids. V was pared by 1 base and J by 6 bases, with 9 bases of the junction left unmatched. The CDR3 coding sequence is TGTGCCAGCAGCTTAGTAGGACAGGGGCCCTCTCATGGCTACACCTTC. This codes for CASSLVGQGPSHGYTF.

The chain combines TRBV7-2 with TRBJ2-7; 10 nucleotides agree with TRBD1. The germline CDR1 and CDR2 sequences are SGHTA and FQGNSA. This CDR3 has 16 amino acids. Losses at the gene ends were 5 bases for V and 6 bases for J; bases not matched to a gene: 13. Here the CDR3 DNA reads TGTGCCAGCAGCCGGCAATCCGGGACAGGGGATGTCGAGCAGTACTTC. Its translation: CASSRQSGTGDVEQYF.

This clone was found once. The chain has TRBV7-6 and TRBJ2-1, with D maybe TRBD1 (5 bases). The V gene lost 0 bases and the J gene lost 9 bases, with 12 bases spanning the gap. The CDR3 has 14 residues. In germline, CDR1 is SGHVS, CDR2 FNYEAQ. The CDR3 loop reads CASSLAIGVGEQFF. The CDR3 DNA reads as TGTGCCAGCAGCTTAGCGATAGGGGTTGGTGAGCAGTTCTTC. The complete variable domain, with remaining parts taken from reference TRBV7-6 and TRBJ2-1, reads GAGVSQSPRYKVTKRGQDVALRCDPISGHVSLYWYRQALGQGPEFLTYFNYEAQQDKSGLPNDRFSAERPEGSISTLTIQRTEQRDSAMYRCASSLAIGVGEQFFGPGTRLTVL.